Listed below are T cell receptor beta chains from one sample, sequenced in a study of tumor-infiltrating lymphocytes in localized non-small cell lung cancer. Here immunoSEQ multiplex PCR was the method, and the copy in TCRdb shows in-frame clones only, minus some. Of 10,000 to 15,000 clones in the sample, 70% to 90% were seen once. Material for sequencing was uninvolved lung tissue not adjacent to the tumor. These receptors originate from a human donor with non-small cell lung cancer. CDR3s leave out the opening cysteine and the closing phenylalanine or tryptophan. A D gene is named only where the DNA matches it firmly.

j_gene,v_gene,d_gene,CDR3aa
TRBJ1-5,TRBV7-8,-,ASSLEGTPYSNQPQH
TRBJ1-2,TRBV2,-,ASSEMGVTYGYT
TRBJ1-2,TRBV7-2,-,ASSLEPLTGYT
TRBJ2-5,TRBV2,-,ASTVQETQY
TRBJ2-5,TRBV6-6,-,ASNPGAETQY
TRBJ2-3,TRBV28,TRBD2,ASSFSGASTDTQY
TRBJ1-5,TRBV28,TRBD1,ASSLYRGSQPQH
TRBJ1-5,TRBV6-1,-,ASRRQNNQPQH
TRBJ2-5,TRBV25-1,-,ASSEYETQY
TRBJ1-6,TRBV6-5,-,ASNPVGYNSPLH
TRBJ2-3,TRBV5-1,TRBD2,ASSLGASGSGGTDTQY
TRBJ2-1,TRBV5-5,TRBD2,ASSLSTSGDNEQF
TRBJ2-3,TRBV7-8,-,ASSPAGDTQY
TRBJ1-2,TRBV30,-,AWRLQGLSNYGYT
TRBJ1-2,TRBV5-6,TRBD1,ASSTRQGDYGYT
TRBJ1-5,TRBV4-1,-,ASSQVSGGNQPQH
TRBJ1-3,TRBV19,TRBD1,ASTLGQGRGNTIY
TRBJ1-2,TRBV20-1,TRBD1,SAEDRDGYT
TRBJ1-5,TRBV7-2,TRBD1,ASSGRQGGNQPQH
TRBJ1-1,TRBV7-9,TRBD1,ASSAPGGAGTEAF
TRBJ2-6,TRBV25-1,TRBD1,ASSEWDRGFSGANVLT
TRBJ2-4,TRBV18,-,ASSPDRSKNIQY
TRBJ2-1,TRBV6-5,-,ASSYSAQGNGEQF
TRBJ2-7,TRBV5-1,TRBD2,ASSLRASGSSEQY
TRBJ2-2,TRBV29-1,TRBD2,SVTGRGGGTGELF
TRBJ2-3,TRBV2,-,ASSHRANTDTQY
TRBJ1-1,TRBV28,-,ASSEQGTNEAF
TRBJ1-4,TRBV7-9,-,ASSLAVAGVEKLF
TRBJ2-1,TRBV7-2,TRBD2,ASSLTSGRSWNEQF
TRBJ1-3,TRBV28,-,ASSWSYSGNTIY
TRBJ2-2,TRBV7-9,-,ASSKVKDSGNTGELF
TRBJ1-2,TRBV5-1,TRBD1,ASSLDGQGAGYGYT
TRBJ2-7,TRBV5-1,TRBD1,ASSSRTGGQLYSYEQY
TRBJ2-5,TRBV10-3,TRBD2,AIRAGLAGGGGTQY
TRBJ2-5,TRBV4-1,TRBD2,ASSPSSSGGQETQY
TRBJ1-2,TRBV6-5,TRBD1,ASTRGQGAGYGYT
TRBJ1-2,TRBV10-2,-,ASSVGTTSYGYT
TRBJ2-1,TRBV30,-,AWSGGISYNEQF
TRBJ2-1,TRBV5-6,TRBD1,ASSPYGQGAYNEQF
TRBJ2-4,TRBV6-1,-,ASSERILAKNIQY
TRBJ2-7,TRBV4-1,TRBD2,ASSQGLAPYEQY
TRBJ2-2,TRBV19,TRBD1,ASTQSTGGGAGELF